The 2 T cell receptor beta chains below were found in one sample sequenced in a study of PD-L1 blockade in urothelial cancer. This sample's time point: pretreatment peripheral blood. The assay was immunoSEQ multiplex PCR, and TCRdb's table has in-frame clones only and misses some. The sample records tens of thousands of clones, around 86% being singletons. The sequenced sample was PBMCs, obtained around atezolizumab (anti-PD-L1) treatment. These receptors all stem from a man aged 65-85 years with urothelial cancer.

This chain uses TRBV7-2 with TRBJ2-4, with TRBD1 identical over 10 bases. Germline CDR1 reads SGHTA; CDR2 reads FQGNSA. The V segment lost 4 bases and the J segment 9 bases; nucleotides outside the gene matches: 9. This CDR3 region has 15 residues. CDR3 in DNA: TGTGCCAGCAGCTCAACCGGGACAGGGGAGACCATTCAGTACTTC. This codes for CASSSTGTGETIQYF.

The V call is TRBV19, the J call TRBJ2-7, with 9 nucleotides matching TRBD1. The germline CDR1 and CDR2 sequences are LNHDA and SQIVND (reference sequence). J lost 6 bases, V lost 3 bases, and 3 bases had no gene match. The CDR3 covers 13 residues. The CDR3 sequence is CASSIATGGEQYF. CDR3 nucleotides: TGTGCCAGTAGTATCGCGACAGGGGGCGAGCAGTACTTC.